This T cell receptor (beta chain) was identified in a study of T cell responses to AZD1222 COVID-19 vaccine. The table came from immunoSEQ multiplex PCR; TCRdb's copy has only in-frame clones and leaves some out. The sample lists about 79,000 clones, roughly 85% seen once, with 1.3% in the top ten. This clone was picked up a small number of times. The CDR3 contains 14 residues. Per the germline V gene, CDR1 is SNHLY and CDR2 is FYNNEI. J gave up 8 bases and V 6 bases, and 8 bases lay outside the gene matches. The chain has TRBV2 and TRBJ1-4, with TRBD1 matching 8 bases. The clonotype comes from an adult who received the AZD1222 COVID-19 vaccine. This sample comprised peripheral blood, obtained 28 days after the second AZD1222 dose. DNA for the CDR3: TGTGCCAGCAGAGACGACAGGGGTGGGGAAAAACTGTTTTTT. Translating gives CASRDDRGGEKLFF.